Listed below are T cell receptor beta chains from one sample, sequenced in a study of graft-versus-host responses after intestinal transplantation. Profiled with immunoSEQ multiplex PCR; TCRdb holds only in-frame clones, not every one. The sample has roughly 93,000 clones, over 80% seen once. No antigen is known for these receptors. The material was unstimulated CD8+ T cells sorted from spleen or lymph node cells, obtained before intestinal transplant. These receptor sequences come from a human donor who received an intestinal transplant. Each CDR3 is given with its conserved first and last residue. The order of the fields is D gene, clone size, V gene, J gene, CDR3 protein, CDR3 DNA. D genes are given only for firm matches. Clone size is given for some rows only: seen once, a few or many times, or a class if the clone is expanded.

D: -; size: once; V: TRBV4-1; J: TRBJ1-1; CDR3: CASSQELPTYRAFF; DNA: TGCGCCAGCAGCCAAGAACTCCCAACTTACAGGGCTTTCTTT
D: -; size: -; V: TRBV7-6; J: TRBJ2-1; CDR3: CASSLDGLTQADEQFF; DNA: TGTGCCAGCAGCTTAGATGGCTTAACTCAGGCCGATGAGCAGTTCTTC
D: -; size: -; V: TRBV9; J: TRBJ2-5; CDR3: CASSPSGMHQETQYF; DNA: TGTGCCAGCAGTCCCAGTGGTATGCACCAAGAGACCCAGTACTTC
D: TRBD1; size: -; V: TRBV27; J: TRBJ1-5; CDR3: CASSLQGGSQPQHF; DNA: TGTGCCAGCAGTTTACAGGGGGGCTCTCAGCCCCAGCATTTT
D: TRBD2; size: once; V: TRBV7-2; J: TRBJ2-3; CDR3: CASSFLGASGDGTDTQYF; DNA: TGTGCCAGCAGCTTCCTCGGGGCTAGCGGGGATGGCACAGATACGCAGTATTTT
D: -; size: -; V: TRBV29-1; J: TRBJ2-1; CDR3: CSGRTGESRYNEQFF; DNA: TGCAGCGGACGAACCGGGGAATCAAGATACAATGAGCAGTTCTTC
D: TRBD2; size: -; V: TRBV5-1; J: TRBJ2-3; CDR3: CASSLILAGWGADTQYF; DNA: TGCGCCAGCAGCTTGATACTAGCGGGGTGGGGAGCAGATACGCAGTATTTT
D: TRBD1; size: once; V: TRBV27; J: TRBJ2-7; CDR3: CASRQGDYYEQYF; DNA: TGTGCCAGCCGACAGGGGGACTACTACGAGCAGTACTTC
D: -; size: -; V: TRBV7-6; J: TRBJ2-2; CDR3: CASSWGAGSGELFF; DNA: TGTGCCAGCAGCTGGGGAGCCGGGTCCGGGGAGCTGTTTTTT
D: TRBD1; size: -; V: TRBV7-9; J: TRBJ2-7; CDR3: CASSLNDRGSPYEQYF; DNA: TGTGCCAGCAGCTTAAATGACAGGGGGAGTCCTTACGAGCAGTACTTC
D: -; size: -; V: TRBV4-1; J: TRBJ1-5; CDR3: CASSQWTDSQPQHF; DNA: TGCGCCAGCAGCCAGTGGACAGACAGTCAGCCCCAGCATTTT
D: -; size: -; V: TRBV9; J: TRBJ1-3; CDR3: CASSVALGATGNTIYF; DNA: TGTGCCAGCAGCGTAGCGCTGGGGGCTACTGGAAACACCATATATTTT
D: -; size: -; V: TRBV4-2; J: TRBJ2-1; CDR3: CASSQVIDEQFF; DNA: TGTGCCAGCAGCCAAGTCATTGATGAGCAGTTCTTC
D: TRBD2; size: -; V: TRBV4-3; J: TRBJ2-3; CDR3: CASSQDIAGGPRDTQYF; DNA: TGCGCCAGCAGCCAAGACATAGCGGGGGGACCGCGGGATACGCAGTATTTT
D: -; size: -; V: TRBV30; J: TRBJ1-3; CDR3: CAWSGGGSGNTIYF; DNA: TGTGCCTGGAGTGGAGGCGGCTCTGGAAACACCATATATTTT
D: TRBD1; size: -; V: TRBV6-6; J: TRBJ2-7; CDR3: CASSYSDRESYEQYF; DNA: TGTGCCAGCAGTTACTCGGACAGGGAATCCTACGAGCAGTACTTC
D: TRBD2; size: -; V: TRBV28; J: TRBJ2-1; CDR3: CASSNSGANNEQFF; DNA: TGTGCCAGCAGTAATAGCGGGGCAAACAATGAGCAGTTCTTC
D: -; size: -; V: TRBV7-8; J: TRBJ2-5; CDR3: CASSLPEGTQETQYF; DNA: TGTGCCAGCAGCTTACCAGAGGGCACTCAAGAGACCCAGTACTTC
D: TRBD1; size: -; V: TRBV15; J: TRBJ2-3; CDR3: CATSFGTGSTDTQYF; DNA: TGTGCCACCAGTTTCGGGACAGGGAGCACAGATACGCAGTATTTT
D: TRBD2; size: -; V: TRBV27; J: TRBJ2-3; CDR3: CASSTGLAGTDTQYF; DNA: TGTGCCAGCAGTACGGGACTAGCGGGCACAGATACGCAGTATTTT
D: -; size: -; V: TRBV21-1; J: TRBJ2-1; CDR3: CASSKGGHCNEQFF; DNA: TGTGCCAGCAGCAAAGGGGGACACTGCAATGAGCAGTTCTTC
D: TRBD2; size: few; V: TRBV10-2; J: TRBJ2-2; CDR3: CASSELAVMDGELFF; DNA: TGCGCCAGCAGTGAGCTAGCGGTTATGGACGGGGAGCTGTTTTTT
D: TRBD1; size: -; V: TRBV2; J: TRBJ2-7; CDR3: CASRDNPGTAYEQYF; DNA: TGTGCCAGCAGGGATAACCCCGGGACAGCTTACGAGCAGTACTTC